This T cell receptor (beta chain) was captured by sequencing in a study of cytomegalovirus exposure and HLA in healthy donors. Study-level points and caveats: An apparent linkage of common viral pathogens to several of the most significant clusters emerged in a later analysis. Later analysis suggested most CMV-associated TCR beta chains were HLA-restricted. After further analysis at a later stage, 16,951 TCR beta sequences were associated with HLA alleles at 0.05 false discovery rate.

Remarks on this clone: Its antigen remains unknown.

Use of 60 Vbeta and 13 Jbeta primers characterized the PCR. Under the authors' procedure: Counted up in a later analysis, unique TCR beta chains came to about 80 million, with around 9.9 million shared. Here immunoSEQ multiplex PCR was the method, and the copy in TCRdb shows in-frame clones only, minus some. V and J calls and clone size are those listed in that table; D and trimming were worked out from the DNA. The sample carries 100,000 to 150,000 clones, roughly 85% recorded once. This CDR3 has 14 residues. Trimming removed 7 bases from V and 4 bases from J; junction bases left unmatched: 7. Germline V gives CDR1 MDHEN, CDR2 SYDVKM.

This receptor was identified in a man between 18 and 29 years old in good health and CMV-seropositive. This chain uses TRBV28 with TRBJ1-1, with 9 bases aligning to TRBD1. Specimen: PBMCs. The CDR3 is CASTSWDRATEAFF. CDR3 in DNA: TGTGCCAGCACCTCCTGGGACAGGGCCACTGAAGCTTTCTTT.